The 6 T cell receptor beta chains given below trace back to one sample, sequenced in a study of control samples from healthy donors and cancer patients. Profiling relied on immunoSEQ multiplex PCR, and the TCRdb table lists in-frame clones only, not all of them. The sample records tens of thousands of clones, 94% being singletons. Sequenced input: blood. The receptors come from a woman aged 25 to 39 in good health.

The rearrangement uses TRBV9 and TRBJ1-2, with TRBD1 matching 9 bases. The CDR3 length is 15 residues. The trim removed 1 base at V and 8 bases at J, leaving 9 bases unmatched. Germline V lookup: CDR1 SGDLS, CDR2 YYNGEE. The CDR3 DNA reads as TGTGCCAGCAGCGTACCGCTGACAGGGGGAGGAGGCTACACCTTC. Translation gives CASSVPLTGGGGYTF.

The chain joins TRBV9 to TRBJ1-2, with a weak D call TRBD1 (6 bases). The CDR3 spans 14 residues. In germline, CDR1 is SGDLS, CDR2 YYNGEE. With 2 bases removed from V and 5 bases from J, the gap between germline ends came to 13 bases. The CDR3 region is CASSVRDKMYGYTF. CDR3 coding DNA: TGTGCCAGCAGCGTCCGGGACAAGATGTATGGCTACACCTTC.

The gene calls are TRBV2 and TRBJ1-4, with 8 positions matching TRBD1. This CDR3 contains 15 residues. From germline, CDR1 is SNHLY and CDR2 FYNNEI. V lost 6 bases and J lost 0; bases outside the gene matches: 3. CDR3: CASRRQGTTNEKLFF. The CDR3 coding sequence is TGTGCCAGCAGGAGACAGGGGACAACTAATGAAAAACTGTTTTTT. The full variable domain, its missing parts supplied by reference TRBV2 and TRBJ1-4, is EPEVTQTPSHQVTQMGQEVILRCVPISNHLYFYWYRQILGQKVEFLVSFYNNEISEKSEIFDDQFSVERPDGSNFTLKIRSTKLEDSAMYFCASRRQGTTNEKLFFGSGTQLSVL.

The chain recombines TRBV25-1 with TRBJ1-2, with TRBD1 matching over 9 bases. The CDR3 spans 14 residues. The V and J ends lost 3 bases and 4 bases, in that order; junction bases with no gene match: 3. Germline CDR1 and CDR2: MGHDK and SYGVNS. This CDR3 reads CASSDSGQGYGYTF. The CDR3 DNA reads TGTGCCAGCAGTGACTCGGGACAGGGCTATGGCTACACCTTC.

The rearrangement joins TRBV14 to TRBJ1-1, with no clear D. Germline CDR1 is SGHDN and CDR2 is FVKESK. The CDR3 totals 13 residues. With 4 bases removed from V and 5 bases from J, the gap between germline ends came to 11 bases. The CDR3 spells CASSLLVGTEAFF. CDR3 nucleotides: TGTGCCAGCAGCCTCCTCGTTGGGACTGAAGCTTTCTTT.

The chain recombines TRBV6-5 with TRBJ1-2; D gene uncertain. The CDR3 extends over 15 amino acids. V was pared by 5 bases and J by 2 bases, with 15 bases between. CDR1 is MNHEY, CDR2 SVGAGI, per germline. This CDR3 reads CASSPALDRNYGYTF. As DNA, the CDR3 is TGTGCCAGCAGTCCCGCCCTGGATCGCAACTATGGCTACACCTTC.